Listed below are T cell receptor beta chains from one sample, sequenced in a study of response to subunit inactivated influenza vaccine. TCRdb reprocessed the RT-PCR reads via MiXCR and lists one record per CDR3 protein. The profile shows roughly 190,000 distinct CDR3 sequences, approximately 12% of them singletons. The data were also submitted as part of a second study, on T cells expressing NK-cell markers.

Source: CD8+ T cells sorted from PBMCs, taken 11 to 12 days after vaccination. These receptors originate from a man in his fifties who received an inactivated influenza vaccine. Both conserved end residues are part of each CDR3. The D gene is left open where the match is weak. For some rows the clone size is stated as once, few or many, or as a class when expanded; others skip it.

d_gene | abundance | j_gene | v_gene | CDR3aa | CDR3nt
. | few | TRBJ2-5 | TRBV7-6 | CASSPGEEAETQYF | TGTGCCAGCAGCCCCGGGGAGGAGGCAGAGACCCAGTACTTC
. | . | TRBJ2-2 | TRBV7-9 | CASRLHPGELFF | TGTGCCAGCAGATTACATCCCGGGGAGCTGTTTTTT
. | few | TRBJ2-5 | TRBV20-1 | CSARGVYQETQYF | TGCAGTGCTAGAGGGGTGTACCAAGAGACCCAGTACTTC
TRBD2 | few | TRBJ2-2 | TRBV7-6 | CASSYEVAGYTGELFF | TGTGCCAGCAGCTACGAGGTAGCGGGGTACACCGGGGAGCTGTTTTTT
. | . | TRBJ2-1 | TRBV11-1 | CASSQEPPSFYNEQFF | TGTGCCAGCAGCCAGGAACCACCGAGCTTCTACAATGAGCAGTTCTTC
TRBD1 | . | TRBJ2-1 | TRBV15 | CATSRDTGGGEQFF | TGTGCCACCAGCAGAGATACAGGGGGCGGTGAGCAGTTCTTC
. | once | TRBJ2-5 | TRBV4-3 | CASSQDLRGHLQETQYF | TGCGCCAGCAGCCAAGATCTTAGGGGACACCTTCAAGAGACCCAGTACTTC
. | few | TRBJ2-1 | TRBV9 | CASSVEGGGWAHNEQFF | TGTGCCAGCAGCGTAGAAGGGGGTGGTTGGGCCCACAATGAGCAGTTCTTC
. | . | TRBJ2-7 | TRBV5-8 | CASSLPTGSYEQYF | TGTGCCAGCAGCTTACCGACAGGCTCCTACGAGCAGTACTTC
. | few | TRBJ2-1 | TRBV2 | CASSVSAGYDYNEQFF | TGTGCCAGCAGTGTTTCCGCGGGTTACGATTACAATGAGCAGTTCTTC
TRBD2 | many | TRBJ2-1 | TRBV29-1 | CSVGGTSGRAGEQFF | TGCAGCGTTGGCGGGACTAGCGGGAGGGCAGGAGAGCAGTTCTTC
. | . | TRBJ2-2 | TRBV18 | CASSPGGGAYTGELFF | TGTGCCAGCTCACCGGGAGGAGGGGCATACACCGGGGAGCTGTTTTTT
. | few | TRBJ1-1 | TRBV7-9 | CASSLPWAGVNTEAFF | TGTGCCAGCAGCTTACCCTGGGCGGGGGTGAACACTGAAGCTTTCTTT
TRBD1 | many | TRBJ2-7 | TRBV5-1 | CASSFFRDRNEQYF | TGCGCCAGCAGCTTTTTCCGGGACAGGAACGAGCAGTACTTC
. | . | TRBJ2-7 | TRBV20-1 | CSARDLGSSYEQYF | TGCAGTGCTAGAGATCTGGGCAGCTCCTACGAGCAGTACTTC
TRBD1 | many | TRBJ1-4 | TRBV28 | CASSDRVPTNEKLFF | TGTGCCAGCAGTGACAGGGTCCCAACTAATGAAAAACTGTTTTTT
TRBD1 | few | TRBJ2-7 | TRBV6-2/TRBV6-3 | CASSYDSRRTGPLGGSYEQYF | TGTGCCAGCAGTTATGACAGTCGGCGGACAGGGCCCCTCGGGGGAAGCTACGAGCAGTACTTC
. | many | TRBJ1-1 | TRBV28 | CASSFGEAYTEAFF | TGTGCCAGCAGTTTCGGTGAGGCGTACACTGAAGCTTTCTTT
TRBD2 | few | TRBJ2-7 | TRBV7-3 | CASSLTGSGDEQYF | TGTGCCAGCAGCTTAACTGGCAGCGGGGACGAGCAGTACTTC
. | few | TRBJ2-1 | TRBV9 | CASSVGSSSYNEQFF | TGTGCCAGCAGCGTAGGGTCAAGCTCCTACAATGAGCAGTTCTTC
. | few | TRBJ1-1 | TRBV3-1 | CASSQVPGNTEAFF | TGTGCCAGCAGCCAAGTCCCAGGGAACACTGAAGCTTTCTTT
. | few | TRBJ1-2 | TRBV4-1 | CASSQKQVNYGYTF | TGCGCCAGCAGCCAAAAGCAGGTCAACTATGGCTACACCTTC
. | many | TRBJ2-2 | TRBV29-1 | CSVEKGSLLFF | TGCAGCGTTGAAAAAGGGTCGTTGCTGTTTTTT
. | . | TRBJ2-7 | TRBV30 | CAWSVGAGTYEQYF | TGTGCCTGGAGTGTGGGGGCAGGGACCTACGAGCAGTACTTC
. | few | TRBJ2-2 | TRBV4-3 | CASSQDWNTGELFF | TGCGCCAGCAGCCAAGATTGGAACACCGGGGAGCTGTTTTTT
TRBD2 | . | TRBJ2-7 | TRBV20-1 | CSANPGGAGSYEQYF | TGCAGTGCCAACCCCGGGGGAGCGGGGTCCTACGAGCAGTACTTC
. | . | TRBJ1-1 | TRBV6-2/TRBV6-3 | CASSRANTEAFF | TGTGCCAGCAGCCGGGCCAACACTGAAGCTTTCTTT
TRBD2 | few | TRBJ2-3 | TRBV4-2 | CASRRLAGEVPDTQYF | TGTGCCAGCAGGCGACTAGCGGGAGAGGTCCCAGATACGCAGTATTTT
. | . | TRBJ1-1 | TRBV10-3 | CAISDGIPRTNTEAFF | TGTGCCATCAGTGATGGGATTCCTAGAACGAACACTGAAGCTTTCTTT
. | many | TRBJ2-1 | TRBV24-1 | CATSDVSIAYNEQFF | TGTGCCACCAGTGATGTATCTATAGCTTACAATGAGCAGTTCTTC
. | few | TRBJ1-1 | TRBV3-1 | CASSDTASGAFF | TGTGCCAGCAGCGATACCGCTTCAGGAGCTTTCTTT
. | many | TRBJ2-5 | TRBV7-9 | CASSLIAEYQETQYF | TGTGCCAGCAGCTTAATAGCGGAGTACCAAGAGACCCAGTACTTC
TRBD2 | few | TRBJ2-1 | TRBV6-5 | CASSYETGAGRADNEQFF | TGTGCCAGCAGTTACGAAACCGGTGCGGGGAGGGCTGACAATGAGCAGTTCTTC
. | many | TRBJ1-2 | TRBV7-9 | CASTPGYGTSPNYGYTF | TGTGCCAGCACCCCGGGGTACGGGACATCGCCTAACTATGGCTACACCTTC
. | . | TRBJ2-2 | TRBV6-2/TRBV6-3 | CASRDERDTPSGELFF | TGTGCCAGCAGGGACGAAAGGGACACCCCTTCCGGGGAGCTGTTTTTT
. | many | TRBJ1-2 | TRBV10-3 | CAISDSRYGYTF | TGTGCCATCAGTGATAGTCGATATGGCTACACCTTC
TRBD1 | few | TRBJ2-7 | TRBV9 | CASSGTGIGEQYF | TGTGCCAGCAGCGGGACAGGGATTGGGGAGCAGTACTTC
TRBD1 | few | TRBJ2-5 | TRBV12-3/TRBV12-4 | CASSLEWQGDETQYF | TGTGCCAGCAGTTTAGAGTGGCAGGGGGACGAGACCCAGTACTTC
. | . | TRBJ2-1 | TRBV15 | CATSRDSVVLLEQFF | TGTGCCACCAGCAGAGATAGCGTGGTCCTTTTGGAGCAGTTCTTC
. | . | TRBJ1-1 | TRBV29-1 | CSVATAEAFF | TGCAGCGTTGCGACAGCTGAAGCTTTCTTT
. | . | TRBJ2-3 | TRBV28 | CASSLWTVSNADTQYF | TGTGCCAGCAGTTTATGGACAGTTTCCAACGCAGATACGCAGTATTTT
. | few | TRBJ2-7 | TRBV6-1 | CASSSLGTYEQYF | TGTGCCAGCAGCTCACTTGGGACCTACGAGCAGTACTTC